This TCR beta chain was profiled in a study of blood T cell repertoires in COVID-19. Libraries were prepared by immunoSEQ multiplex PCR; TCRdb keeps only in-frame clonotypes and omits some of them. The table records tens of thousands of clones, about 85% of them present only once. Germline CDR1 reads MNHEY; CDR2 reads SMNVEV (reference sequence). V lost 7 bases, J lost 5 bases, and 6 bases stayed unmatched. The CDR3 consists of 15 residues. Sequencing was performed on peripheral blood. The V gene is TRBV27, the J gene TRBJ2-5; 14 bases are shared with TRBD2. The receptor was isolated from a man aged 50 to 60 with active COVID-19. The DNA for the CDR3 is TGTGCCAGCACCCAGGGGACTAGCGGGAGTGAGACCCAGTACTTC. Protein: CASTQGTSGSETQYF.